This TCR beta chain was identified during a study of sequential checkpoint blockade in melanoma. Study as a whole: Randomization was 1:1 between first-line nivolumab→ipilimumab and ipilimumab→nivolumab. After both sequences, patients received maintenance nivolumab.

Sequencing used immunoSEQ multiplex PCR; TCRdb keeps in-frame clones, though not all of them. Among over 25,000 clones listed, roughly 84% were seen once. The treatment is: randomized to nivolumab then ipilimumab (arm A) or the reverse (arm B). No patient had prior DNA-damaging chemotherapy. PBMC sorting kept live CD3+CD8+ cells without CD19 or CD56. The sample in question was CD8+ T cells sorted from blood (inferred from file names), obtained from a patient given nivolumab and ipilimumab in sequence. This sequence was found in a human donor with melanoma.

The CDR3 loop is CASSSPGTDEKLFF. Written as DNA, the CDR3 is TGTGCCAGCAGCTCACCCGGGACAGATGAAAAACTGTTTTTT. The V gene is TRBV11-2, the J gene TRBJ1-4; 7 bases map to TRBD1. The germline gives CDR1 SGHAT, CDR2 FQNNGV. The CDR3 is made up of 14 amino acids. After removal of 4 bases from V and 6 bases from J, the junction contained 5 bases not matched to a gene.